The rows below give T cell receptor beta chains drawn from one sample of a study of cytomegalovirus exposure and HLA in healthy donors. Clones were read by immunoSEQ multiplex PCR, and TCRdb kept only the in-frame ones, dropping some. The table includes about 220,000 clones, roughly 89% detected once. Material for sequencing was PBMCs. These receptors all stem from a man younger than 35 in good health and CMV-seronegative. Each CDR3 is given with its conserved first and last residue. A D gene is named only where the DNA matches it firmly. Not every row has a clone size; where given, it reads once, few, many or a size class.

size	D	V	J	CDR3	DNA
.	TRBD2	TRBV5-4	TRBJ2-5	CASSNPTSGGETQYF	TGTGCCAGCAGCAACCCGACTAGCGGCGGCGAGACCCAGTACTTC
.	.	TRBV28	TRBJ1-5	CASSSQGQLDQPQHF	TGTGCCAGCAGTTCTCAGGGACAACTTGATCAGCCCCAGCATTTT
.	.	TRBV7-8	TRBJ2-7	CASSAGLDYEQYF	TGTGCCAGCAGCGCAGGGCTAGATTACGAGCAGTACTTC
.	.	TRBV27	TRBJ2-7	CASRPGRGKRMAYEQYF	TGTGCCAGCAGACCCGGCAGGGGCAAGCGAATGGCCTACGAGCAGTACTTC
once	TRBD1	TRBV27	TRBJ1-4	CASGPLTGNEKLFF	TGTGCCAGCGGCCCTCTGACAGGGAACGAAAAACTGTTTTTT
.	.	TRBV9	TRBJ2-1	CASSAGSVYNEQFF	TGTGCCAGCAGCGCGGGTAGCGTCTACAATGAGCAGTTCTTC
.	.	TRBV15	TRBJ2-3	CATSRVGGTSVF	TGTGCCACCAGCAGAGTCGGCGGGACCTCGGTATTT
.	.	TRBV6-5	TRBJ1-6	CASSFQGFNSPLHF	TGTGCCAGCAGTTTTCAGGGCTTTAATTCACCCCTCCACTTT
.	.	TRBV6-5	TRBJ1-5	CARENGPQHF	TGTGCCAGGGAGAACGGGCCCCAGCATTTT
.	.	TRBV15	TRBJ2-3	CATSRERPTDTQYF	TGTGCCACCAGCAGAGAGAGGCCCACAGATACGCAGTATTTT
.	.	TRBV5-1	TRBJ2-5	CASSLGASEETQYF	TGCGCCAGCAGCTTGGGGGCTAGCGAGGAGACCCAGTACTTC
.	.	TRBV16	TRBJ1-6	CASSQTRGGPLLPLHF	TGTGCCAGCAGCCAAACTCGGGGGGGCCCTCTCCTACCCCTCCACTTT
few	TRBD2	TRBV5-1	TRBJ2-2	CASSFTAGGNYNTGELFF	TGCGCCAGCAGCTTCACAGCGGGGGGCAACTATAACACCGGGGAGCTGTTTTTT
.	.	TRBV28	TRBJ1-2	CASSLAQEYLYGYTF	TGTGCCAGCAGTTTGGCACAGGAATATCTCTATGGCTACACCTTC
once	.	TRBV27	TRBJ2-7	CASSSALASEQYF	TGTGCCAGCAGTTCGGCTCTAGCCTCCGAGCAGTACTTC
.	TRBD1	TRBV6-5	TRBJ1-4	CASSYRLGTAHEKLFF	TGTGCCAGCAGTTACCGGTTAGGGACAGCCCATGAAAAACTGTTTTTT